This TCR beta chain was documented in a study of blood T cell repertoires in COVID-19. Looking at the study overall: Spain, Italy and the United States supplied samples that represented acute and convalescent COVID-19.

The CDR3 is made up of 17 amino acids. Here immunoSEQ multiplex PCR was the method, and the copy in TCRdb shows in-frame clones only, minus some. The repertoire holds some 150,000 clones, with roughly nine tenths as singletons. The J gene is TRBJ2-1, the V gene TRBV7-5; the D call in the table, TRBD2, was not verified against the DNA. TRBV7-5 is annotated as a pseudogene. The TCR was taken from a woman in her 40s with acute or convalescent COVID-19. The sample was peripheral blood. The CDR3 here is CARSLATSGGVGNEQFF. CDR3 bases: TGTGCCAGAAGCTTAGCGACTAGCGGGGGAGTGGGGAATGAGCAGTTCTTC.